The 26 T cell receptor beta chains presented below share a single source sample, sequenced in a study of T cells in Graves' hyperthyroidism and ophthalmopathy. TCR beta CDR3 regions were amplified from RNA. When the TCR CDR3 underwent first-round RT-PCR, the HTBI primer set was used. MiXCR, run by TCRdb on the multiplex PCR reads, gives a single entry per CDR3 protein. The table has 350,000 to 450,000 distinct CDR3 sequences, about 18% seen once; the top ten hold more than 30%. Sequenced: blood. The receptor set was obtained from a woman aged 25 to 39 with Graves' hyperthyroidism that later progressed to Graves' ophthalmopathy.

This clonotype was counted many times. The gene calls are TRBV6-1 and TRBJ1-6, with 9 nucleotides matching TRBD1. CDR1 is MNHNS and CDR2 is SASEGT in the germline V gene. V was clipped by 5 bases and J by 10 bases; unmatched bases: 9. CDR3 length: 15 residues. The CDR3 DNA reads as TGTGCCAGCAGTTACGGGACAGGGAATCCGTCACCCCTCCACTTT. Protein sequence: CASSYGTGNPSPLHF.

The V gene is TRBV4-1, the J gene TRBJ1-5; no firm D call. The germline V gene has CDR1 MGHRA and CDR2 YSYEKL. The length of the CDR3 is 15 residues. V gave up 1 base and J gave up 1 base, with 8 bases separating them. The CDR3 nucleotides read TGCGCCAGCAGCCAAGTGAGGATCAGCAATCAGCCCCAGCATTTT. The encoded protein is CASSQVRISNQPQHF.

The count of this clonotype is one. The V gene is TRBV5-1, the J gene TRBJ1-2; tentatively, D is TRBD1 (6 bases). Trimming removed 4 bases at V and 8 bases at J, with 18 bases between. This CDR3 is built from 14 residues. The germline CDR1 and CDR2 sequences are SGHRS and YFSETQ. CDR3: CASSLETGLSGYTF. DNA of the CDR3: TGCGCCAGCAGCCTAGAAACAGGGCTAAGCGGCTACACCTTC.

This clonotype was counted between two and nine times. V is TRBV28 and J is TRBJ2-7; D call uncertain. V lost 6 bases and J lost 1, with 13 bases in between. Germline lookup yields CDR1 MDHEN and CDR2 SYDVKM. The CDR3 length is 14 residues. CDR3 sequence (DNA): TGTGCCAGCAGAGACATTGGGCTTTCCTACGAGCAGTACTTC. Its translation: CASRDIGLSYEQYF.

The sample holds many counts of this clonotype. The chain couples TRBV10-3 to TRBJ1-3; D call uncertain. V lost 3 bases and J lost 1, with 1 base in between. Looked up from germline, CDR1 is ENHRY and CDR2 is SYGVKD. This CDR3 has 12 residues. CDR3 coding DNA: TGTGCCATCAGTGATTCTGGAAACACCATATATTTT. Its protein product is CAISDSGNTIYF.

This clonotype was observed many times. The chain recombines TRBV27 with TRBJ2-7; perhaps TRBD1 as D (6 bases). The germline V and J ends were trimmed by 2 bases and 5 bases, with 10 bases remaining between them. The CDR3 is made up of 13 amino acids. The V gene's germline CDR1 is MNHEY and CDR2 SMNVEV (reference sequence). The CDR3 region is CASSLTGIHEQYF. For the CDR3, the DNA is TGTGCCAGCAGTTTAACAGGGATCCACGAGCAGTACTTC.

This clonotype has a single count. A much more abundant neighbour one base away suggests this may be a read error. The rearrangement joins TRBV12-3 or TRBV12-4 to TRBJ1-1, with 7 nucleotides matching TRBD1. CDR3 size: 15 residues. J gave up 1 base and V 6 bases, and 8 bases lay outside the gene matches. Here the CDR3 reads CASSSSGTANTEAFF. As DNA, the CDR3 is TGTGCCAGCAGCTCCTCCGGGACAGCGAACACTGAAGCTTTCTTT.

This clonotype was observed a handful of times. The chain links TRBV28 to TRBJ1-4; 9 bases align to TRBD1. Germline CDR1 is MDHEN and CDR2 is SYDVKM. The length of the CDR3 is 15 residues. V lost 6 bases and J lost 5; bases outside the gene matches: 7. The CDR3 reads CASSATGTGNEKLFF. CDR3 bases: TGTGCCAGCAGCGCAACGGGGACAGGGAATGAAAAACTGTTTTTT.

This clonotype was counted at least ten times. The CDR3 loop reads CASSYSPELSNQPQHF. The CDR3 DNA reads TGTGCCAGCAGTTACTCACCGGAGCTTAGCAATCAGCCCCAGCATTTT. The rearrangement joins TRBV6-5 to TRBJ1-5; no firm D call. This CDR3 spans 16 amino acids. Germline assignment: CDR1 MNHEY and CDR2 SVGAGI. V was trimmed by 0 bases and J by 0 bases, leaving 9 bases between them.

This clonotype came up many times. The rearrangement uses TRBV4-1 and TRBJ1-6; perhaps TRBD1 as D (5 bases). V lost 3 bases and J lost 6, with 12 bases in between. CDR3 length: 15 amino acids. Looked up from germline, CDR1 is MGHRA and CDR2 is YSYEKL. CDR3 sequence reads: CASSHYRQGNSPLHF. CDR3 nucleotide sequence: TGCGCCAGCAGCCACTACCGTCAGGGTAATTCACCCCTCCACTTT.

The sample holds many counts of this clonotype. The chain's CDR3 is CAISDVDGREWDTDTQYF. CDR3 in DNA: TGTGCCATCAGTGATGTCGACGGGAGGGAGTGGGACACAGATACGCAGTATTTT. V gene TRBV10-3 combines with J gene TRBJ2-3, with 8 bases fitting TRBD2. The CDR3 spans 18 residues. Germline CDR1 and CDR2: ENHRY and SYGVKD. With 3 bases clipped from V and 2 bases from J, the junction kept 13 bases outside the gene matches.

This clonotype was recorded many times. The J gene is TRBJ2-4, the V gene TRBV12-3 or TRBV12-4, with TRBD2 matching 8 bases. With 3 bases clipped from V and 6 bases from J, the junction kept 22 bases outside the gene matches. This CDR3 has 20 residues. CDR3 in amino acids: CASSFGGPLAGTERGNIQYF. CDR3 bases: TGTGCCAGCAGTTTCGGAGGTCCGCTAGCGGGTACCGAGCGGGGAAACATTCAGTACTTC.

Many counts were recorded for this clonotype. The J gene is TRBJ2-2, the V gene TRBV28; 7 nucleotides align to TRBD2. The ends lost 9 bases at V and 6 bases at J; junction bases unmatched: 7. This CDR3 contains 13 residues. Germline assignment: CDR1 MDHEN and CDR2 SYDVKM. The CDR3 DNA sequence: TGTGCCAGTGGGGGGGGGTTGGCCGGGGAGCTGTTTTTT. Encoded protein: CASGGGLAGELFF.

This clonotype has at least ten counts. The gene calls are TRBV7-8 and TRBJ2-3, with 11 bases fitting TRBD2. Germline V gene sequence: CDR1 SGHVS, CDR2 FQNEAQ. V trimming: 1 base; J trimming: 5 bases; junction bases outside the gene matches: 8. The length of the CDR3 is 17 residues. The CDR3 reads CASSLEVAGGPRDTQYF. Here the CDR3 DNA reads TGTGCCAGCAGCTTAGAGGTAGCGGGAGGGCCTAGAGATACGCAGTATTTT.

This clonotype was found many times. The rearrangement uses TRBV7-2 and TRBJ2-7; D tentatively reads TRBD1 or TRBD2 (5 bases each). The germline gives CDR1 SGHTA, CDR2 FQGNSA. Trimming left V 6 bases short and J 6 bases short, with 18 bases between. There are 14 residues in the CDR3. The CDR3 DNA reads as TGTGCCAGCAGGCGGCCCGGGGCCCCTCGCGAGCAGTACTTC. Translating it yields CASRRPGAPREQYF.

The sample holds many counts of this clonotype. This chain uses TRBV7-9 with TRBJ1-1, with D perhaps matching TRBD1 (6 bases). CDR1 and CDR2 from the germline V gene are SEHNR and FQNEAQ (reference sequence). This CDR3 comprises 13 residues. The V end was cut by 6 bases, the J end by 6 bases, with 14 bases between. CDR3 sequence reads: CASRSGGQPEAFF. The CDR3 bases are TGTGCCAGCAGGTCTGGGGGCCAGCCTGAAGCTTTCTTT.

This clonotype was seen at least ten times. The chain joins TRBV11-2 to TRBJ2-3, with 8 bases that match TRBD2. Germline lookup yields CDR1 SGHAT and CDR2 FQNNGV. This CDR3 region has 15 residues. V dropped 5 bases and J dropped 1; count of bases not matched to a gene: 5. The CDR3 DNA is TGTGCCAGCAGCCCGAATAGCGGGGGCACAGATACGCAGTATTTT. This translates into CASSPNSGGTDTQYF.

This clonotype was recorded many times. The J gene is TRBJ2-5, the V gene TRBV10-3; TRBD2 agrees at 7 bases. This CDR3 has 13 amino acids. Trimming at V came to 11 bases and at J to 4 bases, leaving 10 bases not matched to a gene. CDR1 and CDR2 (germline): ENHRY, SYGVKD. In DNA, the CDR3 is TGTGCCTTCGCGGGAGCGGTGGGAGAGACCCAGTACTTC. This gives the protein CAFAGAVGETQYF.

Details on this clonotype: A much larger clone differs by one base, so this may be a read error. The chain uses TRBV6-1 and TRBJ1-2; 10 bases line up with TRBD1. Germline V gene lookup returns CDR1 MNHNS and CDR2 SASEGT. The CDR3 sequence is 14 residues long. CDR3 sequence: CASSGGQGRYGHTF. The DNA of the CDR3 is TGTGCCAGCAGTGGGGGACAGGGGAGGTATGGCCACACCTTC.

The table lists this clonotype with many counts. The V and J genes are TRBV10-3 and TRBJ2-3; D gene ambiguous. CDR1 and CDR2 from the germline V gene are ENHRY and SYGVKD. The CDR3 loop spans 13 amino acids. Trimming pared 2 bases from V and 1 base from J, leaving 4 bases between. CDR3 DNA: TGTGCCATCAGTGAGCCCGGCACAGATACGCAGTATTTT. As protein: CAISEPGTDTQYF.

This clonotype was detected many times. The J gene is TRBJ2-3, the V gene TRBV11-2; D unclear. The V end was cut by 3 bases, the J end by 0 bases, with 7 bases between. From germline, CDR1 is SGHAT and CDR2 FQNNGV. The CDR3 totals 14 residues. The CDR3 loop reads CASSLDLSTDTQYF. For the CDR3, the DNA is TGTGCCAGCAGCTTGGACCTAAGCACAGATACGCAGTATTTT.

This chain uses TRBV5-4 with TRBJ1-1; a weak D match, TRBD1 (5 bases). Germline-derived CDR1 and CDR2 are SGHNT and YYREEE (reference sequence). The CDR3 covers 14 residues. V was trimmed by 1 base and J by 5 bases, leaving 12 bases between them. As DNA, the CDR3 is TGTGCCAGCAGCTTGTGGCAGGGATTTACTGAAGCTTTCTTT. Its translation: CASSLWQGFTEAFF.

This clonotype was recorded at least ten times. DNA of the CDR3: TGTGCCAGCAGCGTAGGTGGCCAGCGGGGGACCCAGTACTTC. The encoded protein is CASSVGGQRGTQYF. The chain employs TRBV9 and TRBJ2-5; the match to TRBD2 covers 7 bases. Per the germline V gene, CDR1 is SGDLS and CDR2 is YYNGEE. Trimming took 0 bases from V and 7 from J; bases not matched to a gene: 6. CDR3 size: 14 residues.

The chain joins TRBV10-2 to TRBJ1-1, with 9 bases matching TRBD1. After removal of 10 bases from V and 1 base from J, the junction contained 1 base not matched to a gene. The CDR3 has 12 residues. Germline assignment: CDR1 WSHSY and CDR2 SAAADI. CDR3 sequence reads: CATGQGNTEAFF. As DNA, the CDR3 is TGCGCCACGGGACAGGGGAACACTGAAGCTTTCTTT.

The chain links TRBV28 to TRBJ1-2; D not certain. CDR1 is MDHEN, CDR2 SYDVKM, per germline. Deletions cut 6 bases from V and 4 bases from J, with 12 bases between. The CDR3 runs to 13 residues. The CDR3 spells CASRSGHFYGYTF. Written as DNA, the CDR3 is TGTGCCAGCAGAAGTGGCCACTTCTATGGCTACACCTTC.

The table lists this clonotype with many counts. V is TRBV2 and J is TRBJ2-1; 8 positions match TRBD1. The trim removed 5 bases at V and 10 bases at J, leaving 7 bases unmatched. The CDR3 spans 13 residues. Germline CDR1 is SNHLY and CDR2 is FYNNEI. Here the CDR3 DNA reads TGTGCCAGCAGTTCTGACAGGGGTGACGAGCAGTTCTTC. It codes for CASSSDRGDEQFF.